The 30 T cell receptor beta chains below all came from one sample that was sequenced in a study of blood T cell repertoires in COVID-19. Clones were read by immunoSEQ multiplex PCR, and TCRdb kept only the in-frame ones, dropping some. Counted here are about 75,000 clones, around 72% occurring once; the ten biggest clones make up 2.5% to 3%. Specimen: peripheral blood. The receptors derive from a human donor with acute or convalescent COVID-19. The donor label of this sample is uncertain.

The chain employs TRBV11-3 and TRBJ2-2; maybe TRBD2 (5 bases). This CDR3 is built from 14 residues. V lost 1 base to trimming and J lost 6 bases, with 9 bases between them. The germline V gene encodes CDR1 SGHNT and CDR2 YENEEA. In DNA form, the CDR3 reads TGTGCCAGCAGCTTAGGAGGGAGTTCCGGGGAGCTGTTTTTT. Amino acids: CASSLGGSSGELFF.

Only one count was recorded for this clone. V is TRBV3-1 (or the pseudogene TRBV3-2) and J is TRBJ2-7; the match to TRBD2 covers 13 bases. Trimming at V came to 4 bases and at J to 3 bases, leaving 3 bases not matched to a gene. This CDR3 has 15 amino acids. Per the germline V gene, CDR1 is LGHDT and CDR2 is YNNKEL (reference sequence). The chain's CDR3 is CASSRTSGGVYEQYV. In nucleotides, the CDR3 is TGTGCCAGCAGCCGGACTAGCGGGGGCGTCTACGAGCAGTACGTC.

This chain uses TRBV5-4 with TRBJ1-2, with 9 bases identical to TRBD1. J gave up 6 bases and V 0 bases, and 12 bases lay outside the gene matches. CDR1 and CDR2 (germline): SGHNT, YYREEE (reference sequence). This CDR3 has 17 amino acids. CDR3 sequence: CASSLAPQGAGINGYTF. For the CDR3, the DNA is TGTGCCAGCAGCTTGGCTCCACAGGGGGCGGGAATCAATGGCTACACCTTC.

V gene TRBV24-1 combines with J gene TRBJ2-7; 11 bases fit TRBD2. Per the germline V gene, CDR1 is KGHDR and CDR2 is SFDVKD. J lost 3 bases, V lost 2 bases, and 5 bases had no gene match. This CDR3 comprises 16 residues. The CDR3 DNA reads as TGTGCCACCAGTGATTATGCCGGGACTAGCGGCTACGAGCAGTACTTC. Its translation: CATSDYAGTSGYEQYF.

The chain has TRBV11-2 and TRBJ1-6; 7 bases are shared with TRBD1. This CDR3 is built from 16 residues. Germline CDR1 reads SGHAT; CDR2 reads FQNNGV. Trimming took 3 bases from V and 6 from J; bases not matched to a gene: 8. DNA for the CDR3: TGTGCCAGCAGCTTGAGGACAGGATTGACTAATTCACCCCTCCACTTT. It is translated as CASSLRTGLTNSPLHF.

The chain is built from TRBV2 and TRBJ2-3; 7 bases agree with TRBD2. The CDR3 loop spans 12 amino acids. Trimming cost V 6 bases and J 6 bases; bases outside gene matches: 3. Germline values: CDR1 SNHLY, CDR2 FYNNEI. In DNA form, the CDR3 reads TGTGCCAGCAGACTACTAGCGGATACGCAGTATTTT. It yields the protein CASRLLADTQYF.

In this sample, this clone turned up once. The chain recombines TRBV28 with TRBJ1-2; 7 bases align to TRBD1. J gave up 5 bases and V 6 bases, and 3 bases lay outside the gene matches. The CDR3 loop spans 12 amino acids. Germline values: CDR1 MDHEN, CDR2 SYDVKM. The CDR3 sequence is CASRKTGYGYTF. Here the CDR3 DNA reads TGTGCCAGCAGGAAGACAGGGTATGGCTACACCTTC.

This clone was seen just once. V and J are TRBV10-3 and TRBJ2-7; 13 bases agree with TRBD2. Germline V gene lookup returns CDR1 ENHRY and CDR2 SYGVKD. The CDR3 runs to 19 residues. Trimming removed 4 bases from V and 2 bases from J; junction bases left unmatched: 14. The CDR3, as DNA: TGTGCCATCAGTGGTTCCGGACTAGCGGGAGAACGGGTTACCTACGAGCAGTACTTC. Residues: CAISGSGLAGERVTYEQYF.

V and J are TRBV6-2 or TRBV6-3 and TRBJ2-7; 9 bases are shared with TRBD2. The CDR3 loop spans 18 amino acids. The V gene's germline CDR1 is MNHEY and CDR2 SVGEGT. The junction had 13 bases not matched to a gene; V was cut back by 0 bases and J by 4 bases. For the CDR3, the DNA is TGTGCCAGCAGTTACTCGGGAGGTTCAGCGGGAGGATTATACGAGCAGTACTTC. Its translation: CASSYSGGSAGGLYEQYF.

The chain joins TRBV30 to TRBJ2-5; maybe TRBD1 (6 bases). V lost 2 bases and J lost 8, with 12 bases in between. Germline assignment: CDR1 GTSNPN and CDR2 SVGIG (reference sequence). This CDR3 is built from 12 residues. CDR3 region: CAWSRRGETQYF. In DNA form, the CDR3 reads TGTGCCTGGAGTCGCAGGGGTGAAACCCAGTACTTC. Together with reference TRBV30 and TRBJ2-5, the CDR3 gives the full variable domain: SQTIHQWPATLVQPVGSPLSLECTVEGTSNPNLYWYRQAAGRGLQLLFYSVGIGQISSEVPQNLSASRPQDRQFILSSKKLLLSDSGFYLCAWSRRGETQYFGPGTRLLVL.

The chain couples TRBV12-5 to TRBJ1-5; D gene unclear. Germline V gene sequence: CDR1 LGHNT, CDR2 FRNRAP. Trimming pared 9 bases from V and 6 bases from J, leaving 12 bases between. The CDR3 extends over 12 amino acids. The CDR3 loop reads CASGFEGQPQHF. DNA of the CDR3: TGTGCTAGCGGATTTGAGGGTCAGCCCCAGCATTTT.

The chain is built from TRBV10-3 and TRBJ1-1; a possible D gene is TRBD1 (6 bases). V was trimmed by 0 bases and J by 0 bases, leaving 11 bases between them. There are 16 residues in the CDR3. CDR1 and CDR2 (germline): ENHRY, SYGVKD. CDR3 loop: CAISESGAGLNTEAFF. The DNA for the CDR3 is TGTGCCATCAGTGAGTCGGGGGCGGGTTTGAACACTGAAGCTTTCTTT.

This chain links TRBV10-2 with TRBJ2-2, with D perhaps matching TRBD1 (7 bases). V lost 6 bases, J lost 8 bases, and 16 bases lay in between. The CDR3 is 14 amino acids. The germline CDR1 and CDR2 sequences are WSHSY and SAAADI. CDR3 sequence (DNA): TGCGCCAGCAGAGGTCAGGGGGGATCTGGGGAGCTGTTTTTT. This encodes CASRGQGGSGELFF.

The rearrangement links TRBV28 to TRBJ2-7; D remains unclear. V was clipped by 8 bases and J by 3 bases, with 11 bases between them. The germline V gene has CDR1 MDHEN and CDR2 SYDVKM. CDR3 length equals 12 residues. The CDR3 protein is CASGQVLYEQYF. CDR3 nucleotide sequence: TGTGCCAGCGGCCAGGTACTCTACGAGCAGTACTTC. The full variable domain, with the rest looked up from reference TRBV28 and TRBJ2-7, is DVKVTQSSRYLVKRTGEKVFLECVQDMDHENMFWYRQDPGLGLRLIYFSYDVKMKEKGDIPEGYSVSREKKERFSLILESASTNQTSMYLCASGQVLYEQYFGPGTRLTVT.

The chain joins TRBV30 to TRBJ2-2; possible D gene TRBD2, 5 bases. The CDR3 is 15 amino acids. Looked up from germline, CDR1 is GTSNPN and CDR2 is SVGIG (reference sequence). V lost 0 bases and J 6 bases, leaving 14 bases between the germline ends. Here the CDR3 reads CAWSVLRRYAGELFF. The CDR3 DNA reads as TGTGCCTGGAGTGTACTGAGGAGGTACGCCGGGGAGCTGTTTTTT.

This chain links TRBV28 with TRBJ1-2, with a possible D match to TRBD1 (5 bases). The CDR3 runs to 12 residues. Germline assignment: CDR1 MDHEN and CDR2 SYDVKM. Trimming removed 4 bases at V and 7 bases at J, with 10 bases between. The CDR3 sequence is CASSSRQFGYTF. The CDR3 DNA is TGTGCCAGCAGTTCCCGACAGTTTGGCTACACCTTC.

The V gene is TRBV7-8, the J gene TRBJ1-1; tentatively, D is TRBD1 (5 bases). Germline V gene lookup returns CDR1 SGHVS and CDR2 FQNEAQ. The V and J ends lost 1 base and 2 bases respectively, with 11 bases between them. CDR3 size: 15 residues. This CDR3 is CASSLVRRDNTEAFF. The CDR3 nucleotides read TGTGCCAGCAGCTTAGTAAGGCGGGACAACACTGAAGCTTTCTTT.

This chain's CDR3 is CASSLGGATNTGELFF. CDR3 coding DNA: TGCGCCAGCAGCTTGGGTGGGGCTACGAACACCGGGGAGCTGTTTTTT. The chain employs TRBV5-1 and TRBJ2-2; TRBD1 is a possible D gene (5 bases). The CDR3 has 16 residues. CDR1 and CDR2 (germline): SGHRS, YFSETQ. V shed 0 bases and J shed 0 bases, with 9 bases lying between them.

The chain carries TRBV5-1 and TRBJ2-1; 9 bases are a match to TRBD2. This CDR3 is 16 amino acids long. Germline lookup yields CDR1 SGHRS and CDR2 YFSETQ. The trim removed 0 bases at V and 2 bases at J, leaving 3 bases unmatched. The CDR3 spells CASSLDLAGAYNEQFF. The CDR3 DNA reads as TGCGCCAGCAGCTTGGATTTAGCGGGGGCCTACAATGAGCAGTTCTTC.

This sequence joins TRBV2 and TRBJ1-3; unclear D gene. V shed 7 bases and J shed 0 bases, with 7 bases lying between them. CDR1 SNHLY and CDR2 FYNNEI come from the germline V gene. There are 13 residues in the CDR3. The CDR3 reads CASKAGSGNTIYF. CDR3 bases: TGTGCCAGCAAGGCGGGCTCTGGAAACACCATATATTTT. Combining the CDR3 with reference TRBV2 and TRBJ1-3 gives the whole variable domain EPEVTQTPSHQVTQMGQEVILRCVPISNHLYFYWYRQILGQKVEFLVSFYNNEISEKSEIFDDQFSVERPDGSNFTLKIRSTKLEDSAMYFCASKAGSGNTIYFGEGSWLTVV.

This clone was counted a few times. The chain couples TRBV28 to TRBJ2-7, with TRBD2 as a possible D gene (6 bases). The CDR3 runs 14 residues. Germline values: CDR1 MDHEN, CDR2 SYDVKM. V was clipped by 4 bases and J by 3 bases, with 13 bases between them. The CDR3 DNA sequence: TGTGCCAGCAGTTCTCGGGAGACCCTCTACGAGCAGTACGTC. It yields the protein CASSSRETLYEQYV.

The chain recombines TRBV5-1 with TRBJ2-1, with 9 bases that match TRBD2. J lost 8 bases, V lost 0 bases, and 18 bases had no gene match. The CDR3 has 19 amino acids. Germline loops: CDR1 SGHRS, CDR2 YFSETQ. The CDR3 sequence: CASSLVAQGSLAGLDEQFF. Written as DNA, the CDR3 is TGCGCCAGCAGCTTGGTGGCGCAGGGTTCGCTAGCGGGGCTCGATGAGCAGTTCTTC.

The rearrangement uses TRBV2 and TRBJ1-1, with 7 bases lining up with TRBD1. The V segment lost 7 bases and the J segment 0 bases; nucleotides outside the gene matches: 8. CDR3 size: 15 residues. Germline V gene lookup returns CDR1 SNHLY and CDR2 FYNNEI. The DNA for the CDR3 is TGTGCCAGCACCCAACCGGGACAGATGAACACTGAAGCTTTCTTT. Its protein is CASTQPGQMNTEAFF.

This clone came up a few times. This sequence joins TRBV7-2 and TRBJ1-5, with 7 bases lining up with TRBD1. Per germline, CDR1 SGHTA and CDR2 FQGNSA. The CDR3 runs to 15 residues. The V segment lost 2 bases and the J segment 5 bases; nucleotides outside the gene matches: 6. The CDR3 DNA follows: TGTGCCAGCAGCTTACTAGCCAGGGGGGATCAGCCCCAGCATTTT. Translation: CASSLLARGDQPQHF.

Only one count was recorded for this clone. This chain joins TRBV19 and TRBJ1-5, with 9 bases that match TRBD1. Per germline, CDR1 LNHDA and CDR2 SQIVND (reference sequence). The CDR3 has 17 residues. Trimming at V came to 6 bases and at J to 2 bases, leaving 11 bases not matched to a gene. CDR3 sequence (DNA): TGTGCCAGTAGCGACCGGGACAGGGTAGGGGGCAATCAGCCCCAGCATTTT. Its translation is CASSDRDRVGGNQPQHF.

This rearrangement joins TRBV11-3 to TRBJ1-1; D is undetermined. The germline V gene has CDR1 SGHNT and CDR2 YENEEA. Trimming shortened V by 5 bases and J by 6 bases, and 13 bases separated the two germline ends. This CDR3 region has 13 residues. DNA for the CDR3: TGTGCCAGCAGCGCGGGGAGCGGCGCTGAAGCTTTCTTT. Its protein is CASSAGSGAEAFF.

V and J are TRBV28 and TRBJ2-7, with D possibly matching TRBD1 (7 bases). Germline V gene lookup returns CDR1 MDHEN and CDR2 SYDVKM. The CDR3 totals 14 residues. V lost 10 bases and J 1 base, leaving 17 bases between the germline ends. CDR3 sequence: CATLGGGKSYEQYF. As DNA, the CDR3 is TGTGCCACCCTCGGAGGGGGCAAGTCCTACGAGCAGTACTTC.

The chain recombines TRBV7-2 with TRBJ2-7; D remains ambiguous. CDR3 length equals 15 residues. V was pared by 5 bases and J by 0 bases, with 14 bases between. CDR1 and CDR2 (germline): SGHTA, FQGNSA. This chain's CDR3 is CASSLSPLSSYEQYF. The CDR3 region has the DNA TGTGCCAGCAGCCTTTCACCACTTAGCTCCTACGAGCAGTACTTC.

V is TRBV24-1 and J is TRBJ1-2, with TRBD1 identical over 7 bases. The CDR3 length is 11 residues. V dropped 10 bases and J dropped 11; count of bases not matched to a gene: 9. From germline, CDR1 is KGHDR and CDR2 SFDVKD. The CDR3 protein is CATSRGPAYTF. The CDR3 coding sequence is TGTGCCACTTCAAGGGGGCCAGCGTACACCTTC.

This clone was detected a few times. The rearrangement joins TRBV24-1 to TRBJ1-1; TRBD1 is a possible D gene (6 bases). The germline gives CDR1 KGHDR, CDR2 SFDVKD. Trimming cost V 7 bases and J 8 bases, with 13 bases left between them. The length of the CDR3 is 12 residues. CDR3 sequence: CATSRGAGEAFF. The CDR3 nucleotides read TGTGCCACCAGCCGGGGGGCCGGGGAAGCTTTCTTT.